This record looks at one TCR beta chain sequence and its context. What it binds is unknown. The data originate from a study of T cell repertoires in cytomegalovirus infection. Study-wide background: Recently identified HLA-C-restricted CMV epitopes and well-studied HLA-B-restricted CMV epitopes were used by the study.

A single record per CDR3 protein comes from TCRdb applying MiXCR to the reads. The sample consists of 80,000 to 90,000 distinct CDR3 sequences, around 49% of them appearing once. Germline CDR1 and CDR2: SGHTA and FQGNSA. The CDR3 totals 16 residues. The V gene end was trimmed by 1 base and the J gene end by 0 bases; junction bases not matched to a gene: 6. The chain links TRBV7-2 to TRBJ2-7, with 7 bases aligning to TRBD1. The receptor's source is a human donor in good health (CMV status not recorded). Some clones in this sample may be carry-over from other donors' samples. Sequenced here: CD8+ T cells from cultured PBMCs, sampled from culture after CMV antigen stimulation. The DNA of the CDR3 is TGTGCCAGCAGCTTAGTGAAACAGGGGCTCTCCTACGAGCAGTACTTC. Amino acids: CASSLVKQGLSYEQYF.